The subject of this entry is one T cell receptor (beta chain). TCRdb keeps only in-frame clones here, not all; method: immunoSEQ multiplex PCR. The data hold about 230,000 clones, with 85% to 90% observed a single time. V lost 7 bases and J lost 5, with 21 bases in between. Germline V gives CDR1 LNHDA, CDR2 SQIVND (reference sequence). This CDR3 is 16 amino acids long. The data belong to a study of blood T cell repertoires in COVID-19. The receptor was isolated from a man aged 25 to 45 with COVID-19, enrolled during active disease. The chain links TRBV19 to TRBJ2-1, with D perhaps TRBD1 (6 bases). Input material: peripheral blood. The DNA for the CDR3 is TGTGCCAGTACCACCAGGACAGCCCGCATCCACAATGAGCAGTTCTTC. Amino acid sequence: CASTTRTARIHNEQFF.